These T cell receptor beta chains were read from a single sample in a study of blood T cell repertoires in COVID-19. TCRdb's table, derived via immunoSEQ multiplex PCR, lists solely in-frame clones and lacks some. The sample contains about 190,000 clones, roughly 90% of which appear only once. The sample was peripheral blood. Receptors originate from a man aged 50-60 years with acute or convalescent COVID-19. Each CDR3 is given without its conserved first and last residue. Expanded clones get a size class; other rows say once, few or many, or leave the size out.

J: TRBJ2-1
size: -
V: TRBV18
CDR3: ASSPKREGRGSEQF

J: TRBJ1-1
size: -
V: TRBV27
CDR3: ASSSGGNTEAF

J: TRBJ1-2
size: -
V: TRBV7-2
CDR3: ASSFGLNYGYT

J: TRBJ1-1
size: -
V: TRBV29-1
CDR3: SVDVEGARAF

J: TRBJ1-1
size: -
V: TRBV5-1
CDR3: ASSLQGDTEAF

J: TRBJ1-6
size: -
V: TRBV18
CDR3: ASSQQGVRSPLH

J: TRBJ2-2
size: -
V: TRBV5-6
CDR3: ASSQDRNTGELF

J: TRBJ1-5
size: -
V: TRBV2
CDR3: ASNSGQLNQPQH

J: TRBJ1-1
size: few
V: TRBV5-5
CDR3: ASSGTDRANTEAF

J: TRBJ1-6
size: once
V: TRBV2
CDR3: ASSDRGYNSPLH

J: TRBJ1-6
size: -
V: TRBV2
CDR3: ASSEPRSYNSPLH

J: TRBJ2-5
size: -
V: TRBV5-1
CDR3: ASTRTGGGRETQY

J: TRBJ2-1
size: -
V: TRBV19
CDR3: ASSIGGDSYNEQF

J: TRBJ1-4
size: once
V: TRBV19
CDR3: ASSIAGPHEKLF

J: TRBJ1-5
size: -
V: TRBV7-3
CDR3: ASSRGGNHYSNQPQH

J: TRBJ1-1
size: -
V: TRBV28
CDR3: ASSLLVAGRGTEAF

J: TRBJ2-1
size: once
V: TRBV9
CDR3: ASSADRGAPSYNEQF

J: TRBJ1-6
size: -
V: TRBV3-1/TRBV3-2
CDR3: ASSQDRGSPLH

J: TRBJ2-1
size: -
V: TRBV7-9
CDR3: ASTTLAGGPDEQF

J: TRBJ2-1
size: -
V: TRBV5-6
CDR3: ASSISGTFYNEQF

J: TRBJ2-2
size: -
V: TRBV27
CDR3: ASGSGDTYTGELF

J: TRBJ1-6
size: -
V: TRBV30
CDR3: AWTVWGVNSPLH

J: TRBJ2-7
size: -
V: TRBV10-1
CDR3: ASSGQTGGYEQY

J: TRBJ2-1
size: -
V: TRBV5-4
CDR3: ATPGLAGSIEQF

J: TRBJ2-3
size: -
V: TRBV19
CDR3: ASSRAQGIDNHGTQY

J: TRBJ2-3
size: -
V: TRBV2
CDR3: ASSEPPGGTDTQY

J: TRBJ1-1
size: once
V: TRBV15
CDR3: ATRATVNTEAF

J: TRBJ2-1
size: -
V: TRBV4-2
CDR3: ASSQDLGEAYNEQF

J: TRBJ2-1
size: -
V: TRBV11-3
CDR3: ASSLDGTGRFCSGSNEQF

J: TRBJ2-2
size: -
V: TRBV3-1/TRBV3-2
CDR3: ASSQGQGFGELF

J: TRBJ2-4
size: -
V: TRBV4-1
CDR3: ASSQAYSGVAKNIQY